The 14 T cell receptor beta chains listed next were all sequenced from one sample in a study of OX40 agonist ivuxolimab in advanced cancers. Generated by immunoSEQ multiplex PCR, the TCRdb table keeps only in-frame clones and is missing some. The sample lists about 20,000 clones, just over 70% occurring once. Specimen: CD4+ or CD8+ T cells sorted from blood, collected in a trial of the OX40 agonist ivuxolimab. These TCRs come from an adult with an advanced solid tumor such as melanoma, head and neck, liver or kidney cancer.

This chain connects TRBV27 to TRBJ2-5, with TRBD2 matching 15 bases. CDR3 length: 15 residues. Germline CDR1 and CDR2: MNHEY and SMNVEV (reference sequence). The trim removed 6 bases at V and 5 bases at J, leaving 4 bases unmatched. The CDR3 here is CASRGTSGRFETQYF. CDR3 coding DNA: TGTGCCAGCAGGGGGACTAGCGGGAGGTTTGAGACCCAGTACTTC.

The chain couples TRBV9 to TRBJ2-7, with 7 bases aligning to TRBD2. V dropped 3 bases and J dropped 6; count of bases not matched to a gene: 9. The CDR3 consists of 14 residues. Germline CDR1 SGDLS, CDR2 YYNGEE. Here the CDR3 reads CASSDGLVLGEQYF. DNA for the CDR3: TGTGCCAGCAGCGACGGACTAGTTTTAGGCGAGCAGTACTTC.

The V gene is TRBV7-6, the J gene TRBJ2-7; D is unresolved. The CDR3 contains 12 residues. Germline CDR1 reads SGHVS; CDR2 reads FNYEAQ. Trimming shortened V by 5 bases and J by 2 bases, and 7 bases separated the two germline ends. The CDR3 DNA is TGTGCCAGCAGCCTTACAGCCTACGAGCAGTACTTC. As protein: CASSLTAYEQYF.

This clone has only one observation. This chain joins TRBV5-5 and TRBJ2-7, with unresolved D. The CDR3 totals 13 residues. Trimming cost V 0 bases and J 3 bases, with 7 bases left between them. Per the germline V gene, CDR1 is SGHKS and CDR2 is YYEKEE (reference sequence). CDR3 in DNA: TGTGCCAGCAGCTTGGACGGTTACTACGAGCAGTACTTC. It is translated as CASSLDGYYEQYF.

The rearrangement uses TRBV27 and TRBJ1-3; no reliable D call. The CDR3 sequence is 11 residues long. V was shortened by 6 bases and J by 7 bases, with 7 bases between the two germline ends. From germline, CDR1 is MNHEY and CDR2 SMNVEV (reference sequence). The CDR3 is CASSQGNTIYF. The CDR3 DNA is TGTGCCAGCAGCCAAGGGAACACCATATATTTT.

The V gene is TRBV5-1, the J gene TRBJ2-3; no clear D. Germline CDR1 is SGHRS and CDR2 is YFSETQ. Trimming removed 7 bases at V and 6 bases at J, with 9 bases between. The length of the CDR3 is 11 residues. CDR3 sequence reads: CASGRTDTQYF. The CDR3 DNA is TGCGCCAGCGGGCGGACCGATACGCAGTATTTT.

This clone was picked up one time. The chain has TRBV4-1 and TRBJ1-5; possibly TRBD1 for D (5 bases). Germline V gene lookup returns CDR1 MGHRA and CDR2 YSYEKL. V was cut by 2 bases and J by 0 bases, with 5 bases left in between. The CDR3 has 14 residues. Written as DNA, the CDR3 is TGCGCCAGCAGCCAAACAGGTAGCAATCAGCCCCAGCATTTT. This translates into CASSQTGSNQPQHF.

CDR3 sequence: CASSYARGGTEAFF. The DNA for the CDR3 is TGTGCCAGCAGTTATGCGAGGGGTGGCACTGAAGCTTTCTTT. This chain uses TRBV6-9 with TRBJ1-1; a possible D gene is TRBD1 (5 bases). CDR1 is MNHGY and CDR2 is SVAAGI in the germline V gene. The length of the CDR3 is 14 residues. The ends were cut back, 2 bases at V and 4 bases at J, with 11 bases in the middle.

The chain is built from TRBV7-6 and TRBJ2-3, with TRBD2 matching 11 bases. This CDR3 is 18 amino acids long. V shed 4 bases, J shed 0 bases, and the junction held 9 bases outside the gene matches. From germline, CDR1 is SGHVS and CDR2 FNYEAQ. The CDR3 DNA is TGTGCCAGCAGCTCAACTACTCCTAGCGGGAGGAGCACAGATACGCAGTATTTT. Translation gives CASSSTTPSGRSTDTQYF. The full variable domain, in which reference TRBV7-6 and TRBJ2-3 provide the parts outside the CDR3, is GAGVSQSPRYKVTKRGQDVALRCDPISGHVSLYWYRQALGQGPEFLTYFNYEAQQDKSGLPNDRFSAERPEGSISTLTIQRTEQRDSAMYRCASSSTTPSGRSTDTQYFGPGTRLTVL.

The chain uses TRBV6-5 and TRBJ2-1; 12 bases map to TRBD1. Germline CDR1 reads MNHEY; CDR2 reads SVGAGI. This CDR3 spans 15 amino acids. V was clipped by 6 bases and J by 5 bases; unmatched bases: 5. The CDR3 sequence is CASRPGTGGHNEQFF. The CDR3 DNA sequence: TGTGCCAGCAGACCCGGGACAGGGGGCCACAATGAGCAGTTCTTC.

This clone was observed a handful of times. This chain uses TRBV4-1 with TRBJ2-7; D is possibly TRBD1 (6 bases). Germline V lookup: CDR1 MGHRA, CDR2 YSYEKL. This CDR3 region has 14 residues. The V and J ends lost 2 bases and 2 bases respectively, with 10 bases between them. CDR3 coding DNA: TGCGCCAGCAGCCAAAGGGACACCGCCTACGAGCAGTACTTC. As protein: CASSQRDTAYEQYF.

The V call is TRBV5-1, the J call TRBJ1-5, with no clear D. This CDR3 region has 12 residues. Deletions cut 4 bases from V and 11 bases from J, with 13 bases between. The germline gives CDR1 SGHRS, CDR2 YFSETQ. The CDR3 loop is CASSTLYRAQHF. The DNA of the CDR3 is TGCGCCAGCAGCACTTTATATCGGGCCCAGCATTTT.

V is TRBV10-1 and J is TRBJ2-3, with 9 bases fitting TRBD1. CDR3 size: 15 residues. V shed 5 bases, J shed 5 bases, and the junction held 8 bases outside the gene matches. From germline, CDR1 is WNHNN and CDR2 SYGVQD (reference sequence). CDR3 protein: CASSRQGVGEDTQYF. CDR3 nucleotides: TGCGCCAGCAGTAGACAGGGGGTTGGGGAAGATACGCAGTATTTT.

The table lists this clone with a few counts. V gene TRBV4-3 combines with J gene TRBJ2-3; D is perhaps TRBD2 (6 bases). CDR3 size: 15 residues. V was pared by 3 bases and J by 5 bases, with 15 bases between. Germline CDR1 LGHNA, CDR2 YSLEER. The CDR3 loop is CASSHGPRREDTQYF. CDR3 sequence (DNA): TGCGCCAGCAGCCATGGGCCCCGGAGGGAAGATACGCAGTATTTT.